Here is one T cell receptor (beta chain) with its context. The record originates from a study of cytomegalovirus exposure and HLA in healthy donors. With 0 bases removed from V and 2 bases from J, the gap between germline ends came to 11 bases. From germline, CDR1 is SNHLY and CDR2 FYNNEI. CDR3 length equals 15 residues. The PCR ran on 60 Vbeta and 13 Jbeta primers. Generated by immunoSEQ multiplex PCR, the TCRdb table keeps only in-frame clones and is missing some. The sample carries 150,000 to 200,000 clones, 77% recorded once. Material: PBMCs. The source of this sequence is a middle-aged woman in good health and CMV-seropositive. The J gene is TRBJ2-7, the V gene TRBV2; tentative D call: TRBD2 (5 bases). The CDR3 reads CASSEARAAAYEQYF. In DNA, the CDR3 is TGTGCCAGCAGTGAAGCGCGGGCAGCAGCCTACGAGCAGTACTTC.